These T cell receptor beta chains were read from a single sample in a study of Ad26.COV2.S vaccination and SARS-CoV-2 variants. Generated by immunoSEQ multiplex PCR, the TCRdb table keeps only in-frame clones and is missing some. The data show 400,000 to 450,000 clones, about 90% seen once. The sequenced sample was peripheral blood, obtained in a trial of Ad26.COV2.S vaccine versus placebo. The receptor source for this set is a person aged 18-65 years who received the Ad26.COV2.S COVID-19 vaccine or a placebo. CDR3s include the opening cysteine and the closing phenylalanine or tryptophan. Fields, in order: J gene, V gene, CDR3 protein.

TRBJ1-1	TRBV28	CASSLPRQGRNTEAFF
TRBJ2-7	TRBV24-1	CATSEATSGSDEQYF
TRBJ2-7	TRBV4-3	CASSQGTKQYF
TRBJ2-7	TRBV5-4	CASSLSGLATLEQYF
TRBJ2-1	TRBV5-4	CASSLKTSGRGNEQFF
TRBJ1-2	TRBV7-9	CASSSDRRSGYTF
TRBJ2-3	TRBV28	CASTQFYEEDTQYF
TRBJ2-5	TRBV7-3	CASSRSRETQYF
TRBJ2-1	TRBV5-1	CASSLGGLAGGNEQFF
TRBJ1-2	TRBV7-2	CASSSGGFEANYGYTF
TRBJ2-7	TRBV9	CASSVDPSDIAFEQYF
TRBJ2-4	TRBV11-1	CASSSGTSGPQGIQYF
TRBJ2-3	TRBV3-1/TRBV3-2	CASSQGPYTDTQYF
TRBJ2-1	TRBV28	CASSPYDRGVNEQFF
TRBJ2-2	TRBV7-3	CASSSMGKGELFF
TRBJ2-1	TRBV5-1	CASSYSGGPYNEQFF
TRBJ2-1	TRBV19	CASSMDESRASEIWGEQFF
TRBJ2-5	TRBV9	CASSVGTSGGQETQYF
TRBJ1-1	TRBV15	CATSRDVDWQGRTEAFF
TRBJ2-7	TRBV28	CASSSRVGGDYEQYF
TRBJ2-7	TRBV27	CASRKAGDSYEQYF
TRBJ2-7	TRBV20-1	CSASSASRYEQYF